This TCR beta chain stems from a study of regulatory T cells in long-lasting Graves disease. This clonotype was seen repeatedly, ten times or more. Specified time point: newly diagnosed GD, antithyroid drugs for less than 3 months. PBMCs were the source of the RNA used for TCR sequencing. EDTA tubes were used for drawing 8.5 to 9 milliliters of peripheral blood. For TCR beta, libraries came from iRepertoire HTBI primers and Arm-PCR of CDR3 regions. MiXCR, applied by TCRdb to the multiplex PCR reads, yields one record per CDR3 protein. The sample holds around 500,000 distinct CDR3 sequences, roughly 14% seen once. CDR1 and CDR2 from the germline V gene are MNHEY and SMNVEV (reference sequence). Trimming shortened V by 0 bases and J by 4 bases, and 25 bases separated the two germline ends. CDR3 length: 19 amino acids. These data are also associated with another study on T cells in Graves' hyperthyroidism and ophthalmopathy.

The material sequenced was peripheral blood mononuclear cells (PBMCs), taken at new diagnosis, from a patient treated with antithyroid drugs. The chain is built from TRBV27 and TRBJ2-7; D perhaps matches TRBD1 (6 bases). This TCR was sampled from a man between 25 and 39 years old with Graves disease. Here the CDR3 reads CASSLSWSGQSRVRYEQYF. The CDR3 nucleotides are TGTGCCAGCAGTTTATCCTGGTCCGGACAGTCTAGGGTCCGATACGAGCAGTACTTC.